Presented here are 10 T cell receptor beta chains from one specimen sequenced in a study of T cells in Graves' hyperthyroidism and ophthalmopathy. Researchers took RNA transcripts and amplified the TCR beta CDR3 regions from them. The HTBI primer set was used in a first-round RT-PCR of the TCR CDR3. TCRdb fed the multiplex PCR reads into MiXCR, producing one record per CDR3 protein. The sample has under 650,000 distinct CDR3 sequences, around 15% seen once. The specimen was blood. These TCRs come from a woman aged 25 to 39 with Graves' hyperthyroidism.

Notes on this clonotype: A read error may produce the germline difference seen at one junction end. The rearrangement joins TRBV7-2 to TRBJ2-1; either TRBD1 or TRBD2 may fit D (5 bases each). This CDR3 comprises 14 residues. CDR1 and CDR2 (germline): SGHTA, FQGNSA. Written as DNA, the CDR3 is TGTGCCGGCAGCTCTGGGACGGTTACAATGAAGCAGTTCTTC. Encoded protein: CAGSSGTVTMKQFF.

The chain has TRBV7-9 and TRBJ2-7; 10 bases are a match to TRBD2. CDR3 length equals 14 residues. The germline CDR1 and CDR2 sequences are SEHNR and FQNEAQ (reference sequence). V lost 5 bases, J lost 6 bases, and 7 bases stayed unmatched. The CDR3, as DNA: TGTGCCAGCAGCCTACGGACTAGCGGTATCGAGCAGTACTTC. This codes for CASSLRTSGIEQYF.

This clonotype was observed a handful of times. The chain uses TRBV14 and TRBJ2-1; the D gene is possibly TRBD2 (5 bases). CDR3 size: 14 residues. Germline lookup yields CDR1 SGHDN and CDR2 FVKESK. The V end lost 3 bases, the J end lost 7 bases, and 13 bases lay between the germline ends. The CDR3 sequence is CASSHYRTPNEQFF. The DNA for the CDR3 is TGTGCCAGCAGCCACTATAGGACTCCTAATGAGCAGTTCTTC.

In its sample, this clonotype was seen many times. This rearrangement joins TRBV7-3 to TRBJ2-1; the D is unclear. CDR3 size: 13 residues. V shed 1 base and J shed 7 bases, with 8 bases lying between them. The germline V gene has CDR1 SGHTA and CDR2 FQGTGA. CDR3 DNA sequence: TGTGCCAGCAGCTTAAACCCGACGAATGAGCAGTTCTTC. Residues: CASSLNPTNEQFF.

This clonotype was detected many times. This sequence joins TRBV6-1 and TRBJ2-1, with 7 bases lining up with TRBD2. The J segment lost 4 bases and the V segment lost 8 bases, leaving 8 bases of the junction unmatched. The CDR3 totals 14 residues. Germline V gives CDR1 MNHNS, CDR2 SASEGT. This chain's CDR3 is CASQLAVTYNEQFF. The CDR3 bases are TGTGCCAGCCAGCTAGCGGTAACTTACAATGAGCAGTTCTTC.

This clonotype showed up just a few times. The CDR3 spells CATKGETQYF. The CDR3 nucleotides read TGCGCCACTAAGGGGGAGACCCAGTACTTC. The chain recombines TRBV4-3 with TRBJ2-5, with TRBD1 as a possible D gene (5 bases). Trimming left V 10 bases short and J 5 bases short, with 8 bases between. Germline CDR1 LGHNA, CDR2 YSLEER. This CDR3 contains 10 residues.

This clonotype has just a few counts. The CDR3 DNA reads TGTGCCAGCAGCCGACCGCTGCGCTTTTCAGCTAGCGGGAGGGCCGGGTGGGAGACCCAGTACTTC. This gives the protein CASSRPLRFSASGRAGWETQYF. The J gene is TRBJ2-5, the V gene TRBV11-2, with TRBD2 identical over 12 bases. This CDR3 region has 22 residues. The V gene end was trimmed by 5 bases and the J gene end by 5 bases; junction bases not matched to a gene: 27. The V gene's germline CDR1 is SGHAT and CDR2 FQNNGV.

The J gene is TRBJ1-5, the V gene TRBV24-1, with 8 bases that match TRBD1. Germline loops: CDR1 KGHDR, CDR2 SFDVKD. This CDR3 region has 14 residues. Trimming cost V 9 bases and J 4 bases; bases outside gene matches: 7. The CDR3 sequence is CATVGTGLNQPQHF. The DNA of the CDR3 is TGTGCCACCGTTGGGACAGGCCTAAATCAGCCCCAGCATTTT.

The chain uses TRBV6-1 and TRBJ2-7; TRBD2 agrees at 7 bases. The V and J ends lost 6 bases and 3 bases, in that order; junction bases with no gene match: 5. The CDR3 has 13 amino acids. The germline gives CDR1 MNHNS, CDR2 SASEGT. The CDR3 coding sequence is TGTGCCAGCAGACCTAGCGGCTACTACGAGCAGTACTTC. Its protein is CASRPSGYYEQYF.

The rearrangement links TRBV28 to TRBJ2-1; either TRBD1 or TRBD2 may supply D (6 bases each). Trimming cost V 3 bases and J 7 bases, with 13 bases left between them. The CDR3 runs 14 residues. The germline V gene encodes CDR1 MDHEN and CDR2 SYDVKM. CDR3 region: CASSFSSGANEQFF. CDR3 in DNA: TGTGCCAGCAGTTTCTCCTCGGGGGCAAATGAGCAGTTCTTC.